Following are 28 T cell receptor beta chains from one sample sequenced in a study of cytomegalovirus exposure and HLA in healthy donors. 60 Vbeta and 13 Jbeta primers were used in PCR. The repertoire was sequenced with immunoSEQ multiplex PCR; TCRdb's copy has only in-frame clones and lacks some. The table lists about 100,000 clones, about three fifths of them singletons. Material for sequencing was PBMCs. Receptors were obtained from a human donor in good health.

The gene calls are TRBV28 and TRBJ2-7; 8 nucleotides agree with TRBD2. The CDR3 has 15 amino acids. Germline V lookup: CDR1 MDHEN, CDR2 SYDVKM. V was clipped by 3 bases and J by 3 bases; unmatched bases: 7. CDR3 coding DNA: TGTGCCAGCAGTTTCCCCGGGACTAGGTTCTACGAGCAGTACTTC. Translation: CASSFPGTRFYEQYF.

V and J are TRBV9 and TRBJ1-6, with 7 bases identical to TRBD1. V dropped 4 bases and J dropped 8; count of bases not matched to a gene: 6. Germline V gene data show CDR1 as SGDLS and CDR2 as YYNGEE. This CDR3 has 14 amino acids. The CDR3 bases are TGTGCCAGCAGCCAGGAACAGGGGTATTCACCCCTCCACTTT. Encoded protein: CASSQEQGYSPLHF.

This chain joins TRBV18 and TRBJ2-3, with TRBD2 matching over 10 bases. The CDR3 runs 16 residues. V trimming: 3 bases; J trimming: 5 bases; junction bases outside the gene matches: 8. Germline CDR1 reads KGHSH; CDR2 reads LQKENI. The CDR3 protein is CASSPGSGRALDTQYF. In DNA, the CDR3 is TGTGCCAGCTCACCTGGGAGCGGGAGGGCCTTAGATACGCAGTATTTT.

V and J are TRBV5-8 and TRBJ2-3; TRBD2 matches 10 bases. From germline, CDR1 is SGHTS and CDR2 YDEGEE. This CDR3 comprises 16 residues. The V gene end was trimmed by 4 bases and the J gene end by 0 bases; junction bases not matched to a gene: 5. In DNA form, the CDR3 reads TGTGCCAGCAGCCCCTCTAGCGGGAGAAGCACAGATACGCAGTATTTT. Protein: CASSPSSGRSTDTQYF.

This chain joins TRBV19 and TRBJ1-5; maybe TRBD1 (6 bases). Per the germline V gene, CDR1 is LNHDA and CDR2 is SQIVND (reference sequence). V lost 4 bases and J 6 bases, leaving 7 bases between the germline ends. This CDR3 has 12 residues. The chain's CDR3 is CASSTGVQPQHF. The CDR3 bases are TGTGCCAGTAGTACAGGGGTTCAGCCCCAGCATTTT.

This clone was detected only a few times. V gene TRBV30 combines with J gene TRBJ1-2; no firm D call. Germline-derived CDR1 and CDR2 are GTSNPN and SVGIG (reference sequence). V shed 0 bases and J shed 1 base, with 6 bases lying between them. CDR3 length: 13 residues. CDR3 loop: CAWSVSVNYGYTF. DNA of the CDR3: TGTGCCTGGAGTGTTTCGGTTAACTATGGCTACACCTTC.

This chain links TRBV10-1 with TRBJ2-7, with 7 bases fitting TRBD1. V was pared by 7 bases and J by 3 bases, with 12 bases of the junction left unmatched. There are 15 residues in the CDR3. Germline V gene sequence: CDR1 WNHNN, CDR2 SYGVQD (reference sequence). The CDR3 region has the DNA TGCGCCAGCATCTCTCGGGACAGACCCCTCTACGAGCAGTACTTC. Translated: CASISRDRPLYEQYF.

V usage is TRBV6-1 and J usage is TRBJ2-1; the D is unclear. The CDR3 is made up of 13 amino acids. Germline CDR1 and CDR2: MNHNS and SASEGT. The ends were cut back, 6 bases at V and 6 bases at J, with 12 bases in the middle. CDR3 amino acids: CASRLDTFNEQFF. In nucleotides, the CDR3 is TGTGCCAGCAGACTCGACACTTTCAATGAGCAGTTCTTC.

This clone was picked up one time. The V call is TRBV18, the J call TRBJ2-2; D is perhaps TRBD2 (6 bases). Germline lookup yields CDR1 KGHSH and CDR2 LQKENI. This CDR3 comprises 17 residues. Deletions cut 4 bases from V and 1 base from J, with 16 bases between. The CDR3: CASSQSRGAGNTGELFF. The CDR3 DNA reads TGTGCCAGCTCACAATCTCGGGGAGCGGGGAACACCGGGGAGCTGTTTTTT.

The chain couples TRBV5-1 to TRBJ1-2, with D maybe TRBD1 (5 bases). Trimming removed 2 bases at V and 2 bases at J, with 7 bases between. The CDR3 is 13 amino acids. CDR1 SGHRS and CDR2 YFSETQ come from the germline V gene. In DNA form, the CDR3 reads TGCGCCAGCAGCTTCGGGGGGAACTATGGCTACACCTTC. It codes for CASSFGGNYGYTF.

V and J are TRBV2 and TRBJ1-2, with a weak D call TRBD1 (5 bases). The germline V gene encodes CDR1 SNHLY and CDR2 FYNNEI. V lost 7 bases to trimming and J lost 7 bases, with 19 bases between them. The CDR3 contains 14 residues. CDR3 bases: TGTGCCAGCATTGCGTATCCAGGGCCGACTGGCTACACCTTC. Protein product: CASIAYPGPTGYTF.

The chain carries TRBV2 and TRBJ1-2; 10 nucleotides agree with TRBD1. This CDR3 has 14 residues. Per germline, CDR1 SNHLY and CDR2 FYNNEI. J gave up 6 bases and V 6 bases, and 7 bases lay outside the gene matches. The CDR3 here is CASSLDRGQDGYTF. The CDR3 region has the DNA TGTGCCAGCAGCCTCGACAGGGGGCAAGATGGCTACACCTTC.

The chain recombines TRBV6-1 with TRBJ2-5; 11 bases are a match to TRBD1. This CDR3 has 19 residues. Germline loops: CDR1 MNHNS, CDR2 SASEGT. The trim removed 2 bases at V and 1 base at J, leaving 12 bases unmatched. CDR3 sequence reads: CASSEKGQGASGFQETQYF. CDR3 bases: TGTGCCAGCAGTGAAAAAGGACAGGGGGCTTCCGGATTCCAAGAGACCCAGTACTTC.

This clone was found a few times. The chain is built from TRBV11-3 and TRBJ2-7; a weak D match, TRBD2 (5 bases). This CDR3 contains 14 residues. The germline V and J ends were trimmed by 5 bases and 0 bases, with 11 bases remaining between them. CDR1 and CDR2 (germline): SGHNT, YENEEA. The CDR3 sequence: CASSPGSNSYEQYF. The CDR3 nucleotides are TGTGCCAGCAGCCCGGGATCGAACTCCTACGAGCAGTACTTC.

On this clone: At the DNA level, this CDR3 is encoded by other sequences in the same sample as well. The chain uses TRBV6-5 and TRBJ2-5; D is perhaps TRBD2 (6 bases). Germline lookup yields CDR1 MNHEY and CDR2 SVGAGI. The CDR3 is 14 residues long. V was clipped by 6 bases and J by 4 bases, with 15 bases between them. This CDR3 is CASRGGRRRETQYF. The CDR3 DNA follows: TGTGCCAGCAGGGGAGGTAGGAGGCGAGAGACCCAGTACTTC.

This clone appeared a few times. In DNA form, the CDR3 reads TGTGCCAGCAGCGCTAGCGGGAGTGCCGGAGATACGCAGTATTTT. Protein product: CASSASGSAGDTQYF. This chain joins TRBV9 and TRBJ2-3; TRBD2 matches 10 bases. The CDR3 has 15 amino acids. Germline V CDR1 and CDR2: SGDLS, YYNGEE. J was trimmed by 5 bases and V by 3 bases; bases with no gene match: 6.

The chain recombines TRBV14 with TRBJ2-6, with 7 bases fitting TRBD1. Germline values: CDR1 SGHDN, CDR2 FVKESK. V was clipped by 4 bases and J by 0 bases; unmatched bases: 6. The CDR3 has 17 residues. DNA for the CDR3: TGTGCCAGCAGCCGAGCGACAGGGTACTCTGGGGCCAACGTCCTGACTTTC. Protein sequence: CASSRATGYSGANVLTF.

This CDR3 is CASRAPGQGRGYTF. In DNA form, the CDR3 reads TGTGCCAGCAGGGCACCGGGACAGGGGAGGGGCTACACCTTC. V and J are TRBV2 and TRBJ1-2; 10 bases map to TRBD1. Germline lookup yields CDR1 SNHLY and CDR2 FYNNEI. There are 14 residues in the CDR3. The ends lost 6 bases at V and 8 bases at J; junction bases unmatched: 9.

The chain is built from TRBV19 and TRBJ2-1, with 8 bases matching TRBD2. The length of the CDR3 is 18 residues. Germline CDR1 is LNHDA and CDR2 is SQIVND (reference sequence). J was trimmed by 2 bases and V by 3 bases; bases with no gene match: 12. The CDR3 loop reads CASSIFGVSGKTYNEQFF. The CDR3 DNA is TGTGCCAGTAGTATTTTCGGGGTTAGCGGGAAAACCTACAATGAGCAGTTCTTC.

The chain links TRBV28 to TRBJ1-5; TRBD1 agrees at 7 bases. The V and J ends lost 7 bases and 0 bases, in that order; junction bases with no gene match: 6. Germline CDR1 and CDR2: MDHEN and SYDVKM. The CDR3 consists of 15 residues. The CDR3 DNA is TGTGCCAGCATAGGGACAGAATATAGCAATCAGCCCCAGCATTTT. Protein: CASIGTEYSNQPQHF.

This clone occurred once. The CDR3 nucleotides are TGTGCCAGCAGCACCAGGGGGACCCAAGAGACCCAGTACTTC. Residues: CASSTRGTQETQYF. The chain carries TRBV5-5 and TRBJ2-5; 7 nucleotides line up with TRBD1. The CDR3 covers 14 residues. V dropped 4 bases and J dropped 1; count of bases not matched to a gene: 4. Germline V lookup: CDR1 SGHKS, CDR2 YYEKEE (reference sequence).

This chain connects TRBV28 to TRBJ2-1; D is perhaps TRBD2 (5 bases). CDR3 length: 12 amino acids. V was clipped by 3 bases and J by 9 bases, with 9 bases between them. Germline assignment: CDR1 MDHEN and CDR2 SYDVKM. The CDR3 DNA is TGTGCCAGCAGTTTCGGGATTGGTGAGCAGTTCTTC. Amino acid sequence: CASSFGIGEQFF. Full variable domain (outside the CDR3, taken from reference TRBV28 and TRBJ2-1): DVKVTQSSRYLVKRTGEKVFLECVQDMDHENMFWYRQDPGLGLRLIYFSYDVKMKEKGDIPEGYSVSREKKERFSLILESASTNQTSMYLCASSFGIGEQFFGPGTRLTVL.

This sequence joins TRBV2 and TRBJ1-1, with 9 bases that match TRBD1. The CDR3 runs to 13 residues. V lost 5 bases, J lost 7 bases, and 5 bases stayed unmatched. Germline CDR1 SNHLY, CDR2 FYNNEI. The CDR3 reads CASSRTGVIEAFF. In DNA, the CDR3 is TGTGCCAGCAGTCGGACAGGGGTTATTGAAGCTTTCTTT.

The chain recombines TRBV6-1 with TRBJ1-5; no firm D call. The CDR3 is made up of 15 amino acids. V was cut by 7 bases and J by 6 bases, with 19 bases left in between. CDR1 and CDR2 (germline): MNHNS, SASEGT. CDR3 protein: CASNSIGRGSQPQHF. For the CDR3, the DNA is TGTGCCAGCAATTCCATTGGTCGGGGAAGTCAGCCCCAGCATTTT.

The chain is built from TRBV2 and TRBJ2-7, with 11 bases matching TRBD1. V lost 6 bases, J lost 2 bases, and 3 bases stayed unmatched. The CDR3 covers 14 residues. CDR1 is SNHLY, CDR2 FYNNEI, per germline. CDR3 DNA sequence: TGTGCCAGCAGGGGGACAGGGGGGGCCTACGAGCAGTACTTC. Residues: CASRGTGGAYEQYF.

The chain carries TRBV19 and TRBJ1-1, with D unclear. The CDR3 sequence is 13 residues long. The germline V gene has CDR1 LNHDA and CDR2 SQIVND (reference sequence). V was trimmed by 9 bases and J by 1 base, leaving 12 bases between them. CDR3 in DNA: TGTGCCAGCAGAGGGCCGGGGAACACTGAAGCTTTCTTT. This translates into CASRGPGNTEAFF.

The rearrangement links TRBV9 to TRBJ1-1; D may be TRBD1 (5 bases). The CDR3 has 14 amino acids. Germline V gene sequence: CDR1 SGDLS, CDR2 YYNGEE. V was clipped by 0 bases and J by 0 bases, with 6 bases between them. CDR3 amino acids: CASSVGQMNTEAFF. CDR3 coding DNA: TGTGCCAGCAGCGTAGGACAGATGAACACTGAAGCTTTCTTT.

The chain employs TRBV19 and TRBJ1-1; D is possibly TRBD1 (6 bases). Trimming cost V 2 bases and J 5 bases, with 15 bases left between them. CDR3 length: 15 residues. Looked up from germline, CDR1 is LNHDA and CDR2 is SQIVND (reference sequence). The chain's CDR3 is CASSISAGAGTEAFF. DNA of the CDR3: TGTGCCAGTAGTATATCGGCGGGGGCCGGGACTGAAGCTTTCTTT.